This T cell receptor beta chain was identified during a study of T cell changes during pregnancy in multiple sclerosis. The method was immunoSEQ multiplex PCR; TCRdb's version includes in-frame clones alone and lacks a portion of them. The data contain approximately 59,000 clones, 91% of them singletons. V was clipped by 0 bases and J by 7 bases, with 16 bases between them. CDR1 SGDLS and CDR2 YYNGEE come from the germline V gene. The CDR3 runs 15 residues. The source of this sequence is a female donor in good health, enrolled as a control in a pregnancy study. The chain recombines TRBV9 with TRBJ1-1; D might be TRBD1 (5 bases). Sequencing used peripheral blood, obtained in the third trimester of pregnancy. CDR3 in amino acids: CASSVAGTAGGEAFF. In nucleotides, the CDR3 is TGTGCCAGCAGCGTAGCCGGGACCGCCGGGGGTGAAGCTTTCTTT.